This T cell receptor beta chain stems from a study of blood T cell repertoires in COVID-19. Study as a whole: Acute and convalescent COVID-19 specimens originated in the United States, Italy and Spain.

V was pared by 3 bases and J by 12 bases, with 20 bases between. Germline CDR1 and CDR2: GTSNPN and SVGIG (reference sequence). CDR3 length equals 13 residues. As originally analysed: Scientists estimated how many nucleated cells there were by amplifying reference gene primers. TCRdb's copy holds only in-frame clones and misses some; the assay was immunoSEQ multiplex PCR. V, J and clone size were drawn from that table, and D and trimming were deduced from the DNA. The sample consists of about 68,000 clones, more than 80% of them appearing once. V is TRBV30 and J is TRBJ1-2; D possibly corresponds to TRBD1 (5 bases). This sequence was found in a man over 45 with acute or convalescent COVID-19. Sequencing was carried out using peripheral blood. CDR3 amino acids: CAWSLTNRLYHTF. For the CDR3, the DNA is TGTGCCTGGAGCCTAACTAACAGGTTGTATCACACCTTC.